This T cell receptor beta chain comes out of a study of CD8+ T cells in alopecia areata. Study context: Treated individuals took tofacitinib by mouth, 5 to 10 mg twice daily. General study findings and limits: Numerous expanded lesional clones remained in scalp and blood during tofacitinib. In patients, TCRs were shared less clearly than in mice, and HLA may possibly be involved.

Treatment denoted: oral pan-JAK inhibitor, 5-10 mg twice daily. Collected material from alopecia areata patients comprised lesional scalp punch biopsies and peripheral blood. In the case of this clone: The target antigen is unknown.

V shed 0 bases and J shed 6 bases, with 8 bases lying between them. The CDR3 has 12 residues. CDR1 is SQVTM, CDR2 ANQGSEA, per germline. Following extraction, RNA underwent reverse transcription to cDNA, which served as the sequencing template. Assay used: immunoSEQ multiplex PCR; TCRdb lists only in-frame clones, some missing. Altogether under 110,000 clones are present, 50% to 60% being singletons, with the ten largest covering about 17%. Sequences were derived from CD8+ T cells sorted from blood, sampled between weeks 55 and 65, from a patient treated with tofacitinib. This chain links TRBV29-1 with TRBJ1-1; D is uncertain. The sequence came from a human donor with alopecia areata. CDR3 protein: CSVEDPRSEAFF. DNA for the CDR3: TGCAGCGTTGAAGATCCCCGGTCTGAAGCTTTCTTT. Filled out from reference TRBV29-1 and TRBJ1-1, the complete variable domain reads SAVISQKPSRDICQRGTSLTIQCQVDSQVTMMFWYRQQPGQSLTLIATANQGSEATYESGFVIDKFPISRPNLTFSTLTVSNMSPEDSSIYLCSVEDPRSEAFFGQGTRLTVV.